These 22 T cell receptor beta chains originate from one sample sequenced in a study of shared clonotypes between healthy human individuals. Some clones are missing from TCRdb's copy, which holds only in-frame ones; the method was immunoSEQ multiplex PCR. The sample lists approximately 1,000,000 clones, around three quarters occurring once. The sequenced material came from memory CD4+ T cells from PBMCs. Subset here: CD45RA-negative fraction. The receptors were gathered from a man in his late teens or twenties in good health. Some clones in this sample may be carry-over from other donors' samples.

This clone occurred a few times. The rearrangement joins TRBV20-1 to TRBJ1-1; possibly TRBD1 for D (6 bases). Germline CDR1 is DFQATT and CDR2 is SNEGSKA (reference sequence). The CDR3 is 10 residues long. CDR3 bases: TGCAGGGGGGCGAACACTGAAGCTTTCTTT. Its protein product is CRGANTEAFF.

Comments on this clone: This CDR3 is also generated by other DNA sequences in the sample. The rearrangement links TRBV5-1 to TRBJ2-1, with 10 bases matching TRBD1. Trimming cost V 0 bases and J 3 bases; bases outside gene matches: 0. From germline, CDR1 is SGHRS and CDR2 YFSETQ. This CDR3 is 15 amino acids long. CDR3 DNA: TGCGCCAGCAGCTTGGGGACAGGGGGCTACAATGAGCAGTTCTTC. This gives the protein CASSLGTGGYNEQFF.

This clone was seen a single time. The chain employs TRBV19 and TRBJ2-7, with D possibly called TRBD1 or TRBD2 (5 bases each). Germline CDR1 is LNHDA and CDR2 is SQIVND (reference sequence). The length of the CDR3 is 18 residues. V dropped 1 base and J dropped 2 bases, with 21 bases sitting between them. The CDR3 region is CASSIAPGPYPKTYEQYF. CDR3 sequence (DNA): TGTGCCAGTAGTATAGCCCCGGGACCTTACCCAAAAACCTACGAGCAGTACTTC.

This clone was seen only once. V usage is TRBV28 and J usage is TRBJ1-2; 8 positions match TRBD1. Germline V gives CDR1 MDHEN, CDR2 SYDVKM. The CDR3 extends over 15 amino acids. V was pared by 6 bases and J by 2 bases, with 8 bases of the junction left unmatched. CDR3 DNA: TGTGCCAGCAGCGAACCAGGGGGCGAGAACTATGGCTACACCTTC. Encoded protein: CASSEPGGENYGYTF.

The chain joins TRBV10-2 to TRBJ1-2; TRBD1 might be the D (5 bases). Deletions cut 11 bases from V and 0 bases from J, with 7 bases between. CDR3 length: 11 amino acids. Germline loops: CDR1 WSHSY, CDR2 SAAADI. The CDR3 sequence: CASGANYGYTF. The CDR3 DNA reads TGCGCCTCGGGGGCTAACTATGGCTACACCTTC.

V usage is TRBV29-1 and J usage is TRBJ1-5, with D uncertain. The germline V gene encodes CDR1 SQVTM and CDR2 ANQGSEA. Trimming shortened V by 6 bases and J by 0 bases, and 27 bases separated the two germline ends. The CDR3 has 19 residues. The CDR3 sequence is CSVIKVPAGSAYSNQPQHF. CDR3 nucleotides: TGCAGCGTCATTAAAGTTCCGGCAGGCAGCGCGTATAGCAATCAGCCCCAGCATTTT. Full variable domain (missing parts from reference TRBV29-1 and TRBJ1-5): SAVISQKPSRDICQRGTSLTIQCQVDSQVTMMFWYRQQPGQSLTLIATANQGSEATYESGFVIDKFPISRPNLTFSTLTVSNMSPEDSSIYLCSVIKVPAGSAYSNQPQHFGDGTRLSIL.

This chain joins TRBV19 and TRBJ2-7; D gene ambiguous. CDR3 length: 11 residues. V lost 5 bases to trimming and J lost 2 bases, with 4 bases between them. CDR1 is LNHDA and CDR2 is SQIVND in the germline V gene (reference sequence). The CDR3 bases are TGTGCCAGTAGTGGTACCTACGAGCAGTACTTC. Translated: CASSGTYEQYF.

The V call is TRBV28, the J call TRBJ1-3; perhaps TRBD1 as D (5 bases). This CDR3 region has 17 residues. Germline CDR1 is MDHEN and CDR2 is SYDVKM. The V and J ends lost 4 bases and 0 bases respectively, with 16 bases between them. The DNA of the CDR3 is TGTGCCAGCAGTTCGGGGGGACGGTCCAACTCTGGAAACACCATATATTTT. This translates into CASSSGGRSNSGNTIYF.

The rearrangement joins TRBV30 to TRBJ1-6, with a tentative D call TRBD1 (5 bases). Trimming took 2 bases from V and 11 from J, leaving 19 bases between them. Germline assignment: CDR1 GTSNPN and CDR2 SVGIG (reference sequence). The CDR3 loop spans 15 amino acids. DNA for the CDR3: TGTGCCTGGAGTAGGATTGCAGGGATGGTTACACCCCTCCACTTT. Translating gives CAWSRIAGMVTPLHF.

In regard to this clone: At the DNA level, this CDR3 is encoded by other sequences in the same sample as well. V gene TRBV29-1 combines with J gene TRBJ1-3, with D hard to call. The CDR3 has 13 residues. Looked up from germline, CDR1 is SQVTM and CDR2 is ANQGSEA. The V gene lost 3 bases and the J gene lost 2 bases, with 8 bases spanning the gap. The CDR3 nucleotides are TGCAGCGTTGAGTCTGGGGCTGGAAACACCATATATTTT. Protein: CSVESGAGNTIYF.

This chain joins TRBV7-2 and TRBJ2-7; no reliable D call. Germline V gives CDR1 SGHTA, CDR2 FQGNSA. The CDR3 consists of 14 residues. With 0 bases removed from V and 3 bases from J, the gap between germline ends came to 9 bases. The CDR3 sequence: CASSLAISFYEQYF. The CDR3 DNA follows: TGTGCCAGCAGCTTAGCCATTAGCTTCTACGAGCAGTACTTC.

This chain connects TRBV7-2 to TRBJ1-2; D remains unclear. Trimming pared 1 base from V and 4 bases from J, leaving 10 bases between. CDR1 is SGHTA, CDR2 FQGNSA, per germline. The CDR3 sequence is 14 residues long. CDR3 sequence: CASSLGQNLYGYTF. CDR3 in DNA: TGTGCCAGCAGCTTAGGGCAGAACCTCTATGGCTACACCTTC.

The table lists this clone with many counts. The chain uses TRBV2 and TRBJ2-6; D gene ambiguous. V lost 6 bases, J lost 6 bases, and 15 bases lay in between. This CDR3 is 15 amino acids long. Germline V CDR1 and CDR2: SNHLY, FYNNEI. This CDR3 reads CASREQLLAANVLTF. The CDR3 nucleotides are TGTGCCAGCAGGGAACAGCTTCTGGCGGCCAACGTCCTGACTTTC.

The V and J genes are TRBV5-1 and TRBJ2-3; no clear D gene. Germline V gene sequence: CDR1 SGHRS, CDR2 YFSETQ. The V end lost 4 bases, the J end lost 2 bases, and 11 bases lay between the germline ends. This CDR3 region has 14 residues. CDR3 in DNA: TGCGCCAGCAGCGCCCGGGCCAACACAGATACGCAGTATTTT. Translation: CASSARANTDTQYF.

Note on this clone: The CDR3 ends on some other residue instead of the conserved phenylalanine or tryptophan, so this is likely a read error. No DNA is shown, since the ends of the CDR3 on it are uncertain; the CDR3 is the one TCRdb lists. The chain carries TRBV18 and TRBJ1-4. Looked up from germline, CDR1 is KGHSH and CDR2 is LQKENI. The CDR3 contains 12 residues when both ends are counted. The CDR3 is CASSPNAGPLSL.

This clone has at least ten counts. This rearrangement joins TRBV6-1 to TRBJ2-2, with D hard to call. Trimming stripped 6 bases from V and 6 bases from J, with 17 bases between. This CDR3 has 15 residues. The germline CDR1 and CDR2 sequences are MNHNS and SASEGT. CDR3 nucleotides: TGTGCCAGCAGCTCGGACGCCGGGTGGGCCGGGGAGCTGTTTTTT. It translates to CASSSDAGWAGELFF.

V gene TRBV18 combines with J gene TRBJ1-5; a weak D match, TRBD1 (6 bases). The V end lost 2 bases, the J end lost 0 bases, and 8 bases lay between the germline ends. The CDR3 has 15 residues. Germline lookup yields CDR1 KGHSH and CDR2 LQKENI. In DNA form, the CDR3 reads TGTGCCAGCTCACCAACAGGGAATAGCAATCAGCCCCAGCATTTT. Translating it yields CASSPTGNSNQPQHF. Full variable domain (outside the CDR3, taken from reference TRBV18 and TRBJ1-5): NAGVMQNPRHLVRRRGQEARLRCSPMKGHSHVYWYRQLPEEGLKFMVYLQKENIIDESGMPKERFSAEFPKEGPSILRIQQVVRGDSAAYFCASSPTGNSNQPQHFGDGTRLSIL.

The V and J genes are TRBV18 and TRBJ2-7; TRBD1 might be the D (5 bases). From germline, CDR1 is KGHSH and CDR2 LQKENI. The V and J ends lost 2 bases and 6 bases respectively, with 17 bases between them. The CDR3 is 15 amino acids. The CDR3 loop reads CASSPGQGPGSEQYF. The CDR3 region has the DNA TGTGCCAGCTCACCAGGTCAGGGTCCTGGCTCCGAGCAGTACTTC.

The chain employs TRBV5-1 and TRBJ1-4, with D unclear. This CDR3 region has 14 residues. Germline V gives CDR1 SGHRS, CDR2 YFSETQ. Trimming removed 4 bases at V and 4 bases at J, with 11 bases between. The CDR3 protein is CASSPIVHNEKLFF. CDR3 bases: TGCGCCAGCAGCCCCATCGTCCATAATGAAAAACTGTTTTTT.

The rearrangement joins TRBV28 to TRBJ2-1; TRBD1 matches 9 bases. The CDR3 covers 21 residues. CDR1 and CDR2 from the germline V gene are MDHEN and SYDVKM. The trim removed 5 bases at V and 4 bases at J, leaving 24 bases unmatched. The CDR3 protein is CASSPYGQGIPGPSGYNEQFF. In nucleotides, the CDR3 is TGTGCCAGCAGTCCGTATGGACAGGGGATACCGGGTCCCTCAGGGTACAATGAGCAGTTCTTC.

The chain is built from TRBV28 and TRBJ1-1; 9 bases fit TRBD1. With V trimmed by 6 bases and J by 6 bases, 8 bases remained unmatched. CDR3 length: 14 amino acids. Germline V gene sequence: CDR1 MDHEN, CDR2 SYDVKM. The CDR3 region has the DNA TGTGCCAGCAGGTCACAGGGGGCTAGTGCTGAAGCTTTCTTT. Residues: CASRSQGASAEAFF.

J is TRBJ2-3 and V is TRBV6-1, with 10 bases fitting TRBD2. The CDR3 extends over 16 amino acids. Germline loops: CDR1 MNHNS, CDR2 SASEGT. The V segment lost 3 bases and the J segment 6 bases; nucleotides outside the gene matches: 9. The CDR3 loop is CASSDTLAGARDTQYF. Here the CDR3 DNA reads TGTGCCAGCAGTGATACCCTAGCGGGAGCTCGTGATACGCAGTATTTT.